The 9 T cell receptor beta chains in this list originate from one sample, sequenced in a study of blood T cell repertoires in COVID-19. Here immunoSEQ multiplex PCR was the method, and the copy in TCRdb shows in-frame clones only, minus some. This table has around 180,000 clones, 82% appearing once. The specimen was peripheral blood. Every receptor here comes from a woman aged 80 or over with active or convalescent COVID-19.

CDR3 bases: TGTGCCAGCAGCTTAGCGGTCCAGGGGAATCAGCCCCAGCATTTT. This gives the protein CASSLAVQGNQPQHF. The chain couples TRBV7-2 to TRBJ1-5; possible D gene TRBD1, 6 bases. Between the trimmed V and J ends, which lost 0 bases and 4 bases, there was a span of 10 bases. CDR3 size: 15 residues. Germline V CDR1 and CDR2: SGHTA, FQGNSA.

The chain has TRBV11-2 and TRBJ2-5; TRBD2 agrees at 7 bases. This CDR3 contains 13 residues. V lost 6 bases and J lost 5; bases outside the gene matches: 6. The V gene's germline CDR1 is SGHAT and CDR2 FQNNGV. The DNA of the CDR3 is TGTGCCAGCAGGCCAGCCGGGGGGGAGACCCAGTACTTC. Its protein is CASRPAGGETQYF.

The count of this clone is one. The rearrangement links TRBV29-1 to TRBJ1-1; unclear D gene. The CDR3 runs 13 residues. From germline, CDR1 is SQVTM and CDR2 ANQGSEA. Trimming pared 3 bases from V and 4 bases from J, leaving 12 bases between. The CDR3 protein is CSVEIYEGTEAFF. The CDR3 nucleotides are TGCAGCGTTGAGATTTATGAGGGCACTGAAGCTTTCTTT.

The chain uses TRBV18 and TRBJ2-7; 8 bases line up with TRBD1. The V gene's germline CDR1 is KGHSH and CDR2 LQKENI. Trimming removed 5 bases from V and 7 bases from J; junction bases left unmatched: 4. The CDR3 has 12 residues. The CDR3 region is CASSKTGDEQYF. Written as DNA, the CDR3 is TGTGCCAGCTCAAAGACAGGGGATGAGCAGTACTTC.

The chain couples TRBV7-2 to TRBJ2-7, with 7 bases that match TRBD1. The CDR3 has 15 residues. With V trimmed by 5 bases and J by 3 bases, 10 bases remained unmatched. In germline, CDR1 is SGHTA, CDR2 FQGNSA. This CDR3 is CASSPQGGDYYEQYF. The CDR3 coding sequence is TGTGCCAGCAGCCCTCAAGGGGGCGACTACTACGAGCAGTACTTC.

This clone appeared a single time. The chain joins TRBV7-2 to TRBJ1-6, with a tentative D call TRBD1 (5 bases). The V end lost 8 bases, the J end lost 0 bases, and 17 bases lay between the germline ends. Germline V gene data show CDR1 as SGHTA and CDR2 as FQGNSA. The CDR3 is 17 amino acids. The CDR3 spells CASAIVMGGSYNSPLHF. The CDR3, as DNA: TGTGCCAGCGCCATCGTCATGGGGGGCTCCTATAATTCACCCCTCCACTTT.

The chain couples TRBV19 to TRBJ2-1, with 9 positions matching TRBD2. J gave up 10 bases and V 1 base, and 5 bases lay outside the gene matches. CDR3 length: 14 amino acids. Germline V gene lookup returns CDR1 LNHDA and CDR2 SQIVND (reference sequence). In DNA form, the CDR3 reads TGTGCCAGTAGTATAGCGGCTCTAGCGGGAGAGCAGTTCTTC. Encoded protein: CASSIAALAGEQFF.

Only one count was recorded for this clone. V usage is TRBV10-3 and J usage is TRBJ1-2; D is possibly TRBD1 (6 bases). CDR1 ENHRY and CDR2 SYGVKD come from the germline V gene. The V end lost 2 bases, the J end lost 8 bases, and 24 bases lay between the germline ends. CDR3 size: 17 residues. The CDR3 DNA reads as TGTGCCATCAGTGAGACCGGACAGTCTGCCCAGACACGGGGCTACACCTTC. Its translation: CAISETGQSAQTRGYTF.

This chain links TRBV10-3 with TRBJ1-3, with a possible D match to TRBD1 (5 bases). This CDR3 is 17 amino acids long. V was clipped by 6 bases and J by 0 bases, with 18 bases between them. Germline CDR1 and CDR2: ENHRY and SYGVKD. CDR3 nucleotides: TGTGCCATCAGCCCTACAACAGGCCCCACCTCTGGAAACACCATATATTTT. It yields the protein CAISPTTGPTSGNTIYF.